What follows are 21 T cell receptor beta chains derived from one specimen sequenced in a study of shared clonotypes between healthy human individuals. The protocol was immunoSEQ multiplex PCR, while the TCRdb copy is restricted to in-frame clones and leaves out a portion. The sample includes about 2 million clones, 95% of them seen just once. Input material: naive CD4+ T cells sorted from blood. As to subset: CD45RA+ positively selected. The receptors were sampled from a man younger than 35 in good health.

This chain's CDR3 is CASTIGAAGAKNIQYF. Here the CDR3 DNA reads TGTGCCAGCACCATAGGGGCGGCCGGGGCCAAAAACATTCAGTACTTC. V usage is TRBV5-8 and J usage is TRBJ2-4, with D possibly TRBD1 on 5 matching bases. V lost 6 bases and J lost 1, with 17 bases in between. There are 16 residues in the CDR3. Germline V gene data show CDR1 as SGHTS and CDR2 as YDEGEE.

This chain links TRBV5-1 with TRBJ2-3, with D possibly being TRBD2 (5 bases). Trimming left V 7 bases short and J 4 bases short, with 10 bases between. There are 12 residues in the CDR3. Germline-derived CDR1 and CDR2 are SGHRS and YFSETQ. The CDR3 protein is CASGGDADTQYF. For the CDR3, the DNA is TGCGCCAGCGGAGGTGATGCAGATACGCAGTATTTT.

The chain is built from TRBV6-6 and TRBJ2-3, with D possibly matching TRBD2 (6 bases). Germline V gene data show CDR1 as MNHNY and CDR2 as SVGAGI (reference sequence). V was pared by 10 bases and J by 2 bases, with 16 bases between. CDR3 size: 14 residues. CDR3 residues: CATYSGAHTDTQYF. The CDR3 nucleotides are TGTGCCACCTATAGCGGAGCTCACACAGATACGCAGTATTTT.

The chain uses TRBV28 and TRBJ1-4; D unclear. The V gene's germline CDR1 is MDHEN and CDR2 SYDVKM. The CDR3 consists of 13 residues. The V end lost 5 bases, the J end lost 0 bases, and 4 bases lay between the germline ends. The CDR3 reads CASSDSTNEKLFF. For the CDR3, the DNA is TGTGCCAGCAGTGACTCAACTAATGAAAAACTGTTTTTT.

Remarks on this clone: Additional DNA sequences in this sample encode the identical CDR3. The J gene is TRBJ2-5, the V gene TRBV5-1; 7 bases match TRBD1. CDR3 length equals 14 residues. Germline V gene lookup returns CDR1 SGHRS and CDR2 YFSETQ. V lost 3 bases to trimming and J lost 0 bases; unmatched junction nucleotides: 2. CDR3 in amino acids: CASSSTGYQETQYF. The CDR3 region has the DNA TGCGCCAGCAGCTCGACAGGGTACCAAGAGACCCAGTACTTC. Drawing the rest from reference TRBV5-1 and TRBJ2-5, the complete variable domain is KAGVTQTPRYLIKTRGQQVTLSCSPISGHRSVSWYQQTPGQGLQFLFEYFSETQRNKGNFPGRFSGRQFSNSRSEMNVSTLELGDSALYLCASSSTGYQETQYFGPGTRLLVL.

The J gene is TRBJ1-1, the V gene TRBV9; D remains unclear. V lost 0 bases, J lost 0 bases, and 9 bases lay in between. The CDR3 extends over 15 amino acids. Looked up from germline, CDR1 is SGDLS and CDR2 is YYNGEE. In DNA, the CDR3 is TGTGCCAGCAGCGTAGGGCCGCAAATGAACACTGAAGCTTTCTTT. Translated, it gives CASSVGPQMNTEAFF.

The rearrangement links TRBV6-1 to TRBJ2-7; perhaps D is TRBD1 or TRBD2 (5 bases each). The CDR3 runs to 14 residues. The V and J ends lost 4 bases and 2 bases respectively, with 12 bases between them. Germline values: CDR1 MNHNS, CDR2 SASEGT. This chain's CDR3 is CASSARDGAYEQYF. The CDR3 DNA reads TGTGCCAGCAGTGCCCGGGACGGCGCCTACGAGCAGTACTTC.

The gene calls are TRBV9 and TRBJ2-1; D possibly corresponds to TRBD2 (7 bases). The CDR3 length is 18 residues. Germline CDR1 and CDR2: SGDLS and YYNGEE. V was pared by 0 bases and J by 0 bases, with 16 bases between. The CDR3 protein is CASSVEPSGQSSYNEQFF. Written as DNA, the CDR3 is TGTGCCAGCAGCGTAGAACCTAGCGGACAGAGCTCCTACAATGAGCAGTTCTTC.

This clone was observed a handful of times. The chain joins TRBV10-3 to TRBJ2-7, with D hard to call. The V gene lost 3 bases and the J gene lost 1 base, with 4 bases spanning the gap. CDR1 is ENHRY and CDR2 is SYGVKD in the germline V gene. CDR3 length: 12 residues. The CDR3 loop reads CAISDKSYEQYF. CDR3 coding DNA: TGTGCCATCAGTGACAAGTCCTACGAGCAGTACTTC.

The V gene is TRBV10-2, the J gene TRBJ1-1; possibly TRBD1 for D (6 bases). Per the germline V gene, CDR1 is WSHSY and CDR2 is SAAADI. Between the trimmed V and J ends, which lost 9 bases and 2 bases, there was a span of 16 bases. This CDR3 region has 14 residues. The chain's CDR3 is CASRVQQGNTEAFF. CDR3 nucleotides: TGCGCCAGTCGGGTGCAACAGGGAAACACTGAAGCTTTCTTT.

In DNA, the CDR3 is TGTGCCAGCAGTGAAGATCAGGGACAGTATAATTCACCCCTCCACTTT. Its protein product is CASSEDQGQYNSPLHF. V gene TRBV6-1 combines with J gene TRBJ1-6, with TRBD1 identical over 7 bases. V lost 1 base, J lost 4 bases, and 4 bases stayed unmatched. This CDR3 contains 16 residues. CDR1 is MNHNS, CDR2 SASEGT, per germline.

CDR3 residues: CASSPPRGRLEAFF. CDR3 DNA: TGTGCCAGCAGTCCTCCTAGGGGACGGTTAGAAGCTTTCTTT. This sequence joins TRBV6-6 and TRBJ1-1, with D perhaps TRBD1 (5 bases). The CDR3 sequence is 14 residues long. From germline, CDR1 is MNHNY and CDR2 SVGAGI (reference sequence). V shed 5 bases and J shed 8 bases, with 18 bases lying between them.

This chain joins TRBV2 and TRBJ1-1, with a weak D call TRBD1 (5 bases). Trimming left V 4 bases short and J 1 base short, with 7 bases between. Per germline, CDR1 SNHLY and CDR2 FYNNEI. This CDR3 has 13 amino acids. The CDR3 region is CASSVTANTEAFF. For the CDR3, the DNA is TGTGCCAGCAGTGTGACAGCGAACACTGAAGCTTTCTTT.

The rearrangement uses TRBV6-1 and TRBJ2-1; 7 bases line up with TRBD2. The CDR3 runs 12 residues. V lost 9 bases to trimming and J lost 11 bases; unmatched junction nucleotides: 10. CDR1 is MNHNS and CDR2 is SASEGT in the germline V gene. CDR3: CASNLLATKQFF. Here the CDR3 DNA reads TGTGCCAGTAATTTACTAGCGACGAAGCAGTTCTTC.

The chain combines TRBV15 with TRBJ2-7, with D unresolved. Germline-derived CDR1 and CDR2 are LNHNV and YYDKDF (reference sequence). V was pared by 0 bases and J by 4 bases, with 7 bases between. The CDR3 extends over 13 amino acids. The CDR3 bases are TGTGCCACCAGCAGAGAGCCCAGGTACGAGCAGTACTTC. Its translation: CATSREPRYEQYF.

Worth noting for this clone: This CDR3 is also generated by other DNA sequences in the sample. The CDR3 DNA follows: TGTGCCAGCAGCTTAGCGCAATACAATGAGCAGTTCTTC. Residues: CASSLAQYNEQFF. The gene calls are TRBV11-2 and TRBJ2-1; D gene unclear. The CDR3 is 13 residues long. The germline V gene encodes CDR1 SGHAT and CDR2 FQNNGV. V lost 1 base, J lost 4 bases, and 5 bases lay in between.

This chain connects TRBV5-1 to TRBJ2-7, with unresolved D. This CDR3 comprises 15 residues. Trimming left V 0 bases short and J 1 base short, with 11 bases between. CDR1 is SGHRS, CDR2 YFSETQ, per germline. The CDR3 bases are TGCGCCAGCAGCTTGGGGAAGGGTCAGTCCTACGAGCAGTACTTC. Protein product: CASSLGKGQSYEQYF. Full variable domain (rest looked up from reference TRBV5-1 and TRBJ2-7): KAGVTQTPRYLIKTRGQQVTLSCSPISGHRSVSWYQQTPGQGLQFLFEYFSETQRNKGNFPGRFSGRQFSNSRSEMNVSTLELGDSALYLCASSLGKGQSYEQYFGPGTRLTVT.

This chain joins TRBV27 and TRBJ1-2, with a weak D call TRBD1 (6 bases). V was pared by 6 bases and J by 2 bases, with 13 bases between. The CDR3 loop spans 14 amino acids. Germline CDR1 reads MNHEY; CDR2 reads SMNVEV (reference sequence). Here the CDR3 reads CASSQDRLNYGYTF. The CDR3 nucleotides read TGTGCCAGCAGCCAGGACAGATTAAACTATGGCTACACCTTC.

V usage is TRBV5-1 and J usage is TRBJ2-3, with D possibly being TRBD1 or TRBD2 (6 bases each). CDR3 length equals 15 residues. Trimming took 1 base from V and 5 from J, leaving 14 bases between them. Germline CDR1 and CDR2: SGHRS and YFSETQ. Here the CDR3 reads CASSLRWGAEDTQYF. DNA of the CDR3: TGCGCCAGCAGCTTGCGATGGGGGGCCGAAGATACGCAGTATTTT.

The rearrangement joins TRBV6-6 to TRBJ2-1, with D perhaps matching TRBD1 (6 bases). The CDR3 has 15 residues. The germline CDR1 and CDR2 sequences are MNHNY and SVGAGI (reference sequence). V lost 2 bases and J 1 base, leaving 9 bases between the germline ends. The chain's CDR3 is CASSYGQTSYNEQFF. In nucleotides, the CDR3 is TGTGCCAGCAGTTACGGACAGACTTCCTACAATGAGCAGTTCTTC.

Only a few counts were recorded for this clone. The CDR3, as DNA: TGCGCCAGCAGCCAAGGGGGAGGGTCAGGAGAGACCCAGTACTTC. Amino acids: CASSQGGGSGETQYF. V and J are TRBV4-1 and TRBJ2-5, with 7 bases fitting TRBD2. Losses at the gene ends were 1 base for V and 4 bases for J; bases not matched to a gene: 6. There are 15 residues in the CDR3. The germline gives CDR1 MGHRA, CDR2 YSYEKL.